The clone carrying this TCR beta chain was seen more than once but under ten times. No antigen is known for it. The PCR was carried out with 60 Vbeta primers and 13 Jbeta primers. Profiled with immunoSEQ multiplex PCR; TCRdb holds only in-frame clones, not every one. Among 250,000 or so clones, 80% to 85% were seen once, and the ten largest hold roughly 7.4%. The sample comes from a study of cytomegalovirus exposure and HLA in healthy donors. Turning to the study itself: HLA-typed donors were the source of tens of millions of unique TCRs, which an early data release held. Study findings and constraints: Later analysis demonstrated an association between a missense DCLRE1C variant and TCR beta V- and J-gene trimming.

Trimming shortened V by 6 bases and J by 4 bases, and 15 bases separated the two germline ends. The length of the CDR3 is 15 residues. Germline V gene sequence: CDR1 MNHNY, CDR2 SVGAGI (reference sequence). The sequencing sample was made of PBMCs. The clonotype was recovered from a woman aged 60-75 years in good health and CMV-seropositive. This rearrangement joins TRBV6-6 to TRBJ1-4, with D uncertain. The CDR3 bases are TGTGCCAGCAGCCCGCGAAGTAGTCTTAATGAAAAACTGTTTTTT. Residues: CASSPRSSLNEKLFF.